This T cell receptor beta chain is from a study of graft-versus-host responses after intestinal transplantation. Overall study: Recipients obtained multivisceral, liver-intestinal, or isolated intestinal transplants. Recipients uniformly received anti-thymocyte globulin induction, followed by tacrolimus and steroids for roughly 3 years.

General study results and limits: Allograft graft-versus-host to host-versus-graft clonal ratios ran high in patients with graft-donor T cell macrochimerism. The highest levels of circulating GvH clones went along with early declines in HvG clones after transplant.

Libraries were prepared by immunoSEQ multiplex PCR; TCRdb keeps only in-frame clonotypes and omits some of them. Of tens of thousands of clones listed, 85% to 95% are singletons. V lost 4 bases, J lost 5 bases, and 13 bases lay in between. From germline, CDR1 is SGHDT and CDR2 YYEEEE. This CDR3 spans 14 amino acids. Concerning this clone: The antigen is undetermined.

The starting material was unstimulated CD8+ T cells sorted from spleen or lymph node cells, obtained before intestinal transplant. The sequence derives from a human donor who received an intestinal transplant. The chain carries TRBV5-6 and TRBJ2-1; D unclear. The CDR3 reads CASSNHGGDNEQFF. The CDR3 DNA follows: TGTGCCAGCAGCAATCACGGCGGAGACAATGAGCAGTTCTTC. The full variable domain, with the rest looked up from reference TRBV5-6 and TRBJ2-1, is DAGVTQSPTHLIKTRGQQVTLRCSPKSGHDTVSWYQQALGQGPQFIFQYYEEEERQRGNFPDRFSGHQFPNYSSELNVNALLLGDSALYLCASSNHGGDNEQFFGPGTRLTVL.